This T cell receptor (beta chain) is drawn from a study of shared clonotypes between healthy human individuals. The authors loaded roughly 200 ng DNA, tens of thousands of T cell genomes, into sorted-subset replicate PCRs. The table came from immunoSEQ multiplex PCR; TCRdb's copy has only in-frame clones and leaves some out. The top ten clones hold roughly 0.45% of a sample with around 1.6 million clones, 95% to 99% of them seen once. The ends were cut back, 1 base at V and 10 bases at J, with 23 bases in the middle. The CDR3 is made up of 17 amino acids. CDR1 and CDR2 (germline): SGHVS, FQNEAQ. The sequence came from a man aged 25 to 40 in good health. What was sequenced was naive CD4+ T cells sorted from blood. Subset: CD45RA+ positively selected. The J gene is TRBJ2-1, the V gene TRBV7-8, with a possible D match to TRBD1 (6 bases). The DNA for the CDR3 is TGTGCCAGCAGCTTAGGTACACGGGACACAAATGCTAGAGAGCAGTTCTTC. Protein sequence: CASSLGTRDTNAREQFF.